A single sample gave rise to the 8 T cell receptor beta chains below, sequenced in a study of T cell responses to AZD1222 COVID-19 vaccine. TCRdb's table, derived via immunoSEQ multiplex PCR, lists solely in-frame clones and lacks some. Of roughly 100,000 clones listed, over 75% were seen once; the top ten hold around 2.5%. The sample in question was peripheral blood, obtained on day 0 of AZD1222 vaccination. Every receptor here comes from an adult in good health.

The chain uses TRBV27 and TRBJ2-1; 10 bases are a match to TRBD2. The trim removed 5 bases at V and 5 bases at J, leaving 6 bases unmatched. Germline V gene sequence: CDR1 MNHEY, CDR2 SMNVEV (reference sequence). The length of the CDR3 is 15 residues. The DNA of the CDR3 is TGTGCCAGCAGTCCTAGTAGCGGGGGGCACAATGAGCAGTTCTTC. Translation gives CASSPSSGGHNEQFF.

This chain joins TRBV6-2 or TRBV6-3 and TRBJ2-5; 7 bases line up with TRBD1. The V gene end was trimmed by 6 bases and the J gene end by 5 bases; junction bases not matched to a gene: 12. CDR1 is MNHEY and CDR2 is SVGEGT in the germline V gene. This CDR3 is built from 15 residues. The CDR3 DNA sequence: TGTGCCAGCAGCCCGGACAGGTCCACAGGGGAGACCCAGTACTTC. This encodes CASSPDRSTGETQYF.

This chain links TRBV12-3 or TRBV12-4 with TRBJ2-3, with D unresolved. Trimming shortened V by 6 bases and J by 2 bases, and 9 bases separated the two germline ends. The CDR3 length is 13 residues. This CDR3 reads CASSPTNTDTQYF. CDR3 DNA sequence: TGTGCCAGCAGCCCGACAAACACAGATACGCAGTATTTT.

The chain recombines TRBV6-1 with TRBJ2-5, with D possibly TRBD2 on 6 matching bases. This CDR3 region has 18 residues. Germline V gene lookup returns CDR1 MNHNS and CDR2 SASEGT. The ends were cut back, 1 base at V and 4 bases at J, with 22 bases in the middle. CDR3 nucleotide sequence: TGTGCCAGCAGTGAAGTCACGATCGACGGGAGAGGAAGAGAGACCCAGTACTTC. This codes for CASSEVTIDGRGRETQYF.

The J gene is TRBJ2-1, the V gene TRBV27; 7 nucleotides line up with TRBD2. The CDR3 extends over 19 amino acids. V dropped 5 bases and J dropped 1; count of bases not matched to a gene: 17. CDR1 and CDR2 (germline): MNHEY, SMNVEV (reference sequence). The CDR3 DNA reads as TGTGCCAGCAGTAAAGTTAGGCAAGTGGGAGGGCCATCCTACAATGAGCAGTTCTTC. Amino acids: CASSKVRQVGGPSYNEQFF.

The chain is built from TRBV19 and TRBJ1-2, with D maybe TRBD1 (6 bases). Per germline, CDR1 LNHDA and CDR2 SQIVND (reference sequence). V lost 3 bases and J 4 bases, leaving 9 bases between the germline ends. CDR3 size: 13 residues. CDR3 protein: CASSITGTYGYTF. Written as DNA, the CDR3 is TGTGCCAGTAGTATTACAGGGACCTATGGCTACACCTTC.

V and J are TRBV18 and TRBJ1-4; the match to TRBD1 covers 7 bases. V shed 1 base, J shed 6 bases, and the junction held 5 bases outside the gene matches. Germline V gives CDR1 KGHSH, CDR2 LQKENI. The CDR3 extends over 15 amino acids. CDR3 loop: CASSPRRGTDEKLFF. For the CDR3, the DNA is TGTGCCAGCTCACCACGCAGGGGGACGGATGAAAAACTGTTTTTT.

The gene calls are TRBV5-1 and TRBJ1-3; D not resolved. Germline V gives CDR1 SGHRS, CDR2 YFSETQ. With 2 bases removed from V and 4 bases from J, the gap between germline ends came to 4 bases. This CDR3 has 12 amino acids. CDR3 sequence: CASSFAGNTIYF. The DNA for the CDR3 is TGCGCCAGCAGCTTCGCAGGAAACACCATATATTTT.